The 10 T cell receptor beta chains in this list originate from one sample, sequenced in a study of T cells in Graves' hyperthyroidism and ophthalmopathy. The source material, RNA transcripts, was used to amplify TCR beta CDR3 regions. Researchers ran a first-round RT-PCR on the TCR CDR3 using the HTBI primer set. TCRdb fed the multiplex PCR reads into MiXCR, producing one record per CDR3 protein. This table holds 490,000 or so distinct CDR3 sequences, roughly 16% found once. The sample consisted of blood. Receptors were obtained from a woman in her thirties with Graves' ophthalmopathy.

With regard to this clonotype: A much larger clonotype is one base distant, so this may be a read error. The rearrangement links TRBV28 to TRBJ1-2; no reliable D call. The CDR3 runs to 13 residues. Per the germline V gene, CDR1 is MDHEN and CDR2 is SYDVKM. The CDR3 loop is CASSYQSVYGYAF. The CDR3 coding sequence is TGTGCCAGCAGCTACCAATCGGTGTATGGCTACGCCTTC.

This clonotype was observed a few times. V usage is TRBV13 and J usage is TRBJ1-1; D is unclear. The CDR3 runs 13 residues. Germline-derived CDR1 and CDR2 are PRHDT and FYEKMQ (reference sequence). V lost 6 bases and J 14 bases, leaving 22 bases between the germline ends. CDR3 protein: CASSSGPLIDGFF. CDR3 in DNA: TGTGCCAGCAGTTCCGGACCCTTAATTGACGGATTCTTT.

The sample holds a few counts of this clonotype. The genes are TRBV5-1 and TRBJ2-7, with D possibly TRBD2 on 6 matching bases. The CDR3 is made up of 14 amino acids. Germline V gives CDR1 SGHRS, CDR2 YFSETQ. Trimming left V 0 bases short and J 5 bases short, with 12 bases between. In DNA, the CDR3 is TGCGCCAGCAGCTTGGCGGGAGTATCCGACGAGCAGTACTTC. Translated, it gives CASSLAGVSDEQYF.

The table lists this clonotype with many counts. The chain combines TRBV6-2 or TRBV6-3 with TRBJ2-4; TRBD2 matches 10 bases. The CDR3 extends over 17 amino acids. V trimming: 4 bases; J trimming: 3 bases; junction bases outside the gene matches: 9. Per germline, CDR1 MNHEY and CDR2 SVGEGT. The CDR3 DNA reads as TGTGCCAGCAGTTCAAGGAGCGGGAGGGAAGGCAAAAACATTCAGTACTTC. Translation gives CASSSRSGREGKNIQYF.

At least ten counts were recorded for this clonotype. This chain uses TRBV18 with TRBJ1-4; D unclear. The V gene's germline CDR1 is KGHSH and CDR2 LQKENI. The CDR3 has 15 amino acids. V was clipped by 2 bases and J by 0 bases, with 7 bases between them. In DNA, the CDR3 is TGTGCCAGCTCACCAATTCAGGCAACTAATGAAAAACTGTTTTTT. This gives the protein CASSPIQATNEKLFF. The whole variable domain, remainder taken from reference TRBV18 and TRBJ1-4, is NAGVMQNPRHLVRRRGQEARLRCSPMKGHSHVYWYRQLPEEGLKFMVYLQKENIIDESGMPKERFSAEFPKEGPSILRIQQVVRGDSAAYFCASSPIQATNEKLFFGSGTQLSVL.

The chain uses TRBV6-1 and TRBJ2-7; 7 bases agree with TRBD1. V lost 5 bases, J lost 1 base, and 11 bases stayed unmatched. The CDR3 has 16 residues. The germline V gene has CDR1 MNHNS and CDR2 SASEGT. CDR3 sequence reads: CASSITGTESSYEQYF. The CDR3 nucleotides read TGTGCCAGCAGTATCACCGGGACAGAGAGTTCCTACGAGCAGTACTTC.

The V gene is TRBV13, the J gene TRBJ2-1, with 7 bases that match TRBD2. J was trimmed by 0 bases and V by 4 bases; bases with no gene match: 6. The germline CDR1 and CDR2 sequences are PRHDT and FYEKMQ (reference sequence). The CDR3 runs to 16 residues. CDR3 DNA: TGTGCCAGCAGCTCCCCCGCTAGCGGCTCCTACAATGAGCAGTTCTTC. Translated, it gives CASSSPASGSYNEQFF.

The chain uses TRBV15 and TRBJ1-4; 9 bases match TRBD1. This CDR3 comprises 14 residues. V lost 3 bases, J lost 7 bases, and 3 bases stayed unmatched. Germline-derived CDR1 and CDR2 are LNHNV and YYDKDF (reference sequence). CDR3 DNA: TGTGCCACCAGCAGCACAGGGGGCGTTGAAAAACTGTTTTTT. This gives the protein CATSSTGGVEKLFF.

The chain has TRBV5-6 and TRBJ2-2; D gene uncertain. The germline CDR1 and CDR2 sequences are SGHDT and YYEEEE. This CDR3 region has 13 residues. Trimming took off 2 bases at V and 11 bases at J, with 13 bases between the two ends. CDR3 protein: CASSFYGLGELFF. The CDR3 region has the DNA TGTGCCAGCAGCTTTTATGGCCTCGGCGAGCTGTTTTTT.

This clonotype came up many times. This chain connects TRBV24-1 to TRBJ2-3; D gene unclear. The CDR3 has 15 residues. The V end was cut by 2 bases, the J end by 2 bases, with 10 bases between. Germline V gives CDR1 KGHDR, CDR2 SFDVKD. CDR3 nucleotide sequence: TGTGCCACCAGTGATTCGGTACTCAACACAGATACGCAGTATTTT. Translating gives CATSDSVLNTDTQYF.